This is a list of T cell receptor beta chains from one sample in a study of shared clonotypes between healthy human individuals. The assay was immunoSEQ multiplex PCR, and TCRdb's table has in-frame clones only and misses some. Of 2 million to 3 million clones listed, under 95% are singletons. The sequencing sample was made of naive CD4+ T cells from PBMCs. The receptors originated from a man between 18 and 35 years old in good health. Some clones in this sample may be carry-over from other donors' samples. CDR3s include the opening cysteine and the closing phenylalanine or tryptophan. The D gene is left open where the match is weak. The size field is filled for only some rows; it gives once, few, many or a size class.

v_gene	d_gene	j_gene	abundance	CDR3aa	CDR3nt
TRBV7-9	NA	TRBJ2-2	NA	CASSAIRGRDTGELFF	TGTGCCAGCAGCGCTATTCGGGGGCGAGACACCGGGGAGCTGTTTTTT
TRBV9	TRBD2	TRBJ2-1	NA	CASSGASGSYNEQFF	TGTGCCAGCAGCGGAGCTAGCGGGAGTTACAATGAGCAGTTCTTC
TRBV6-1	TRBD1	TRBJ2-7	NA	CASSHSPGQGYEQYF	TGTGCCAGCAGTCATTCTCCCGGACAGGGCTACGAGCAGTACTTC
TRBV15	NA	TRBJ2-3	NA	CATSRARDTQYF	TGTGCCACCAGCAGAGCACGAGATACGCAGTATTTT
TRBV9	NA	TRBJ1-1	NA	CASSVGGWGAEAFF	TGTGCCAGCAGCGTAGGGGGATGGGGCGCTGAAGCTTTCTTT
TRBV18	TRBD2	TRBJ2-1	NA	CASSLAGDYNEQFF	TGTGCCAGCTCACTAGCGGGAGACTACAATGAGCAGTTCTTC
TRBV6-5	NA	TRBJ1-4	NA	CASSYSGNNEKLFF	TGTGCCAGCAGTTACTCGGGGAATAATGAAAAACTGTTTTTT
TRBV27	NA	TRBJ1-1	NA	CASSPSTVRYTEAFF	TGTGCCAGCAGTCCCTCGACAGTCCGCTACACTGAAGCTTTCTTT
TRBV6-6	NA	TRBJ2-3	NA	CASSPQVPGTQYF	TGCGCCAGCAGTCCCCAAGTCCCGGGAACGCAGTATTTT
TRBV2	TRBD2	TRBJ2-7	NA	CASGLAGAKNIYEQYF	TGTGCCAGCGGACTAGCGGGAGCCAAAAACATCTACGAGCAGTACTTC
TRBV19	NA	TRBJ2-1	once	CASSTLALSSYNEQFF	TGTGCCAGTAGTACCCTAGCGTTAAGCTCCTACAATGAGCAGTTCTTC
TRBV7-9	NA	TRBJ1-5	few	CASSFGIQPQHF	TGTGCCAGCAGCTTCGGTATTCAGCCCCAGCATTTT
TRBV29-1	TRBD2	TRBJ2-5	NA	CSVAWTSGMGETQYF	TGCAGCGTTGCCTGGACTAGCGGGATGGGGGAGACCCAGTACTTC
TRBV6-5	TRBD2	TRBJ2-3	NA	CASRSGTADTQYF	TGTGCCAGCAGGAGCGGGACCGCAGATACGCAGTATTTT
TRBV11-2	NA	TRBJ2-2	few	CASSPWVTEGAGELFF	TGTGCCAGCAGCCCTTGGGTGACAGAAGGGGCCGGGGAGCTGTTTTTT
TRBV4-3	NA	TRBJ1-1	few	CASSQDPRGDTEAFF	TGCGCCAGCAGCCAAGATCCTAGGGGGGACACTGAAGCTTTCTTT
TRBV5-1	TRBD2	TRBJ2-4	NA	CASSLETSQNIQYF	TGCGCCAGCAGCTTGGAGACTAGCCAAAACATTCAGTACTTC
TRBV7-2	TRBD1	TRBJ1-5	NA	CASSSPGGQPQHF	TGTGCCAGCAGCTCGCCAGGGGGGCAGCCCCAGCATTTT
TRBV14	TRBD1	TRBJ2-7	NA	CASSQADRGKQYF	TGTGCCAGCAGCCAGGCGGACAGGGGGAAGCAGTACTTC
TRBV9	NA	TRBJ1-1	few	CASSVGSETNTEAFF	TGTGCCAGCAGCGTAGGGTCCGAAACTAACACTGAAGCTTTCTTT
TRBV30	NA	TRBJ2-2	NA	CAWSWDTNTGELFF	TGTGCCTGGAGCTGGGATACGAACACCGGGGAGCTGTTTTTT
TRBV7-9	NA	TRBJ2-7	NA	CASSLALGGQYF	TGTGCCAGCAGCTTAGCGCTGGGGGGGCAGTACTTC
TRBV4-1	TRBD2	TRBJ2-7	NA	CASSQGAGAGSSSYEQYF	TGCGCCAGCAGCCAAGGGGCGGGAGCGGGGTCAAGCTCCTACGAGCAGTACTTC
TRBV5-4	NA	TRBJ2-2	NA	CASSLVGPNTGELFF	TGTGCCAGCAGCTTGGTTGGCCCGAACACCGGGGAGCTGTTTTTT
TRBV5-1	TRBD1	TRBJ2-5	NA	CASTETTGGGETQYF	TGCGCCAGCACGGAGACGACAGGGGGTGGGGAGACCCAGTACTTC
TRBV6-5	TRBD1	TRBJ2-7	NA	CASSRRTGSYEQYF	TGTGCCAGCAGCCGCCGGACAGGCTCCTACGAGCAGTACTTC
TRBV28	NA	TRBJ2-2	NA	CASSFRMGTSNTGELFF	TGTGCCAGCAGTTTTCGTATGGGGACTTCAAACACCGGGGAGCTGTTTTTT
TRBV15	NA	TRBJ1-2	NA	CATSRVVGAINYGYTF	TGTGCCACCAGCAGAGTCGTAGGGGCGATCAACTATGGCTACACCTTC
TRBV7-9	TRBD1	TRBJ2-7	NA	CASSPSFRGQTYEQYF	TGTGCCAGCAGCCCGTCCTTCAGGGGACAGACCTACGAGCAGTACTTC
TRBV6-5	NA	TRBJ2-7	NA	CASSYSSADPYEQYF	TGTGCCAGCAGTTACTCTAGTGCGGATCCCTACGAGCAGTACTTC
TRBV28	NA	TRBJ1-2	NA	CASSPTQTEMHGYTF	TGTGCCAGCAGCCCTACCCAGACAGAGATGCATGGCTACACCTTC
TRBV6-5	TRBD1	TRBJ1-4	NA	CASSRQGFNEKLFF	TGTGCCAGCAGCCGACAGGGATTTAATGAAAAACTGTTTTTT
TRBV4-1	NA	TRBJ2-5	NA	CASSTTGSQETQYF	TGCGCCAGCAGCACCACAGGGTCCCAAGAGACCCAGTACTTC
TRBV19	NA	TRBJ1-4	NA	CASRTGTLEGEKLFF	TGTGCCAGTAGAACTGGGACACTTGAAGGTGAAAAACTGTTTTTT
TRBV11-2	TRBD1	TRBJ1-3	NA	CATRQGYTIYF	TGTGCCACCCGACAGGGATACACCATATATTTT
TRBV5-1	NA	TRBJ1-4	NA	CASSIQGGSDEKLFF	TGCGCCAGCAGCATACAGGGAGGAAGCGATGAAAAACTGTTTTTT
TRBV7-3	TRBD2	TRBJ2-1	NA	CASSRRPGLADNEQFF	TGTGCCAGCAGCCGTCGACCGGGACTAGCGGACAATGAGCAGTTCTTC
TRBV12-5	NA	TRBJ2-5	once	CASGFAGTWTQYF	TGTGCTAGTGGTTTCGCAGGAACCTGGACCCAGTACTTC
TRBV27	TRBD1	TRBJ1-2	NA	CASSLSAGGPSVGYTF	TGTGCCAGCAGTTTATCAGCAGGGGGGCCGTCGGTCGGCTACACCTTC
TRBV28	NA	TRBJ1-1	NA	CASRSGGGGGRGNTEAFF	TGTGCCAGCAGATCTGGCGGCGGCGGAGGGAGGGGAAACACTGAAGCTTTCTTT
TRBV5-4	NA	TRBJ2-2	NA	CASSPSASRYTGELFF	TGTGCCAGCAGCCCCTCTGCCAGCAGATACACCGGGGAGCTGTTTTTT
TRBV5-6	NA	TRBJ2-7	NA	CASSAGQLSSYEQYF	TGTGCCAGCAGCGCGGGACAGCTAAGCTCCTACGAGCAGTACTTC
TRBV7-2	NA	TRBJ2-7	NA	CASSLGARGYEQYF	TGTGCCAGCAGCTTAGGGGCGCGGGGCTACGAGCAGTACTTC
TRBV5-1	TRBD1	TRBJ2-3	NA	CASSRSGQGTAGDTQYF	TGCGCCAGCAGTCGATCGGGACAGGGGACCGCTGGAGATACGCAGTATTTT
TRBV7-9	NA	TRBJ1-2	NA	CASSISGGGYTF	TGTGCCAGCAGCATATCAGGAGGCGGCTACACCTTC
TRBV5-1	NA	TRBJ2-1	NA	CASSLKLPSSYNEQFF	TGCGCCAGCAGCTTGAAACTACCGAGCTCCTACAATGAGCAGTTCTTC
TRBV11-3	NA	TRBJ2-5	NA	CASSKSVGVSQETQYF	TGTGCCAGCAGCAAAAGCGTTGGAGTCAGCCAAGAGACCCAGTACTTC
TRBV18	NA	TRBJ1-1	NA	CASSPGQDTEAFF	TGTGCCAGCTCACCCGGACAAGACACTGAAGCTTTCTTT
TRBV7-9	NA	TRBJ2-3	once	CASSLGFTDTQYF	TGTGCCAGCAGCTTGGGCTTCACAGATACGCAGTATTTT
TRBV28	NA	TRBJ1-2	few	CASSPRLTQPYTF	TGTGCCAGCAGTCCTCGATTGACACAACCCTACACCTTC
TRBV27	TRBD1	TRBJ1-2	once	CASRGQNYGYTF	TGTGCCAGCAGGGGACAGAACTATGGCTACACCTTC
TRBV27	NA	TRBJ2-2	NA	CASSLMFPGELFF	TGTGCCAGCAGTTTAATGTTTCCCGGGGAGCTGTTTTTT
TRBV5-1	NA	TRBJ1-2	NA	CASSLFDSVPGYTF	TGCGCCAGCAGCTTGTTTGACAGCGTCCCTGGCTACACCTTC
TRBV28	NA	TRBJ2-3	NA	CASRPLGRTDTQYF	TGTGCCAGCAGGCCACTTGGGCGGACAGATACGCAGTATTTT
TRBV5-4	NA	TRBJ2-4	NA	CASSTGSGAKNIQYF	TGTGCCAGCAGCACTGGCTCAGGCGCCAAAAACATTCAGTACTTC